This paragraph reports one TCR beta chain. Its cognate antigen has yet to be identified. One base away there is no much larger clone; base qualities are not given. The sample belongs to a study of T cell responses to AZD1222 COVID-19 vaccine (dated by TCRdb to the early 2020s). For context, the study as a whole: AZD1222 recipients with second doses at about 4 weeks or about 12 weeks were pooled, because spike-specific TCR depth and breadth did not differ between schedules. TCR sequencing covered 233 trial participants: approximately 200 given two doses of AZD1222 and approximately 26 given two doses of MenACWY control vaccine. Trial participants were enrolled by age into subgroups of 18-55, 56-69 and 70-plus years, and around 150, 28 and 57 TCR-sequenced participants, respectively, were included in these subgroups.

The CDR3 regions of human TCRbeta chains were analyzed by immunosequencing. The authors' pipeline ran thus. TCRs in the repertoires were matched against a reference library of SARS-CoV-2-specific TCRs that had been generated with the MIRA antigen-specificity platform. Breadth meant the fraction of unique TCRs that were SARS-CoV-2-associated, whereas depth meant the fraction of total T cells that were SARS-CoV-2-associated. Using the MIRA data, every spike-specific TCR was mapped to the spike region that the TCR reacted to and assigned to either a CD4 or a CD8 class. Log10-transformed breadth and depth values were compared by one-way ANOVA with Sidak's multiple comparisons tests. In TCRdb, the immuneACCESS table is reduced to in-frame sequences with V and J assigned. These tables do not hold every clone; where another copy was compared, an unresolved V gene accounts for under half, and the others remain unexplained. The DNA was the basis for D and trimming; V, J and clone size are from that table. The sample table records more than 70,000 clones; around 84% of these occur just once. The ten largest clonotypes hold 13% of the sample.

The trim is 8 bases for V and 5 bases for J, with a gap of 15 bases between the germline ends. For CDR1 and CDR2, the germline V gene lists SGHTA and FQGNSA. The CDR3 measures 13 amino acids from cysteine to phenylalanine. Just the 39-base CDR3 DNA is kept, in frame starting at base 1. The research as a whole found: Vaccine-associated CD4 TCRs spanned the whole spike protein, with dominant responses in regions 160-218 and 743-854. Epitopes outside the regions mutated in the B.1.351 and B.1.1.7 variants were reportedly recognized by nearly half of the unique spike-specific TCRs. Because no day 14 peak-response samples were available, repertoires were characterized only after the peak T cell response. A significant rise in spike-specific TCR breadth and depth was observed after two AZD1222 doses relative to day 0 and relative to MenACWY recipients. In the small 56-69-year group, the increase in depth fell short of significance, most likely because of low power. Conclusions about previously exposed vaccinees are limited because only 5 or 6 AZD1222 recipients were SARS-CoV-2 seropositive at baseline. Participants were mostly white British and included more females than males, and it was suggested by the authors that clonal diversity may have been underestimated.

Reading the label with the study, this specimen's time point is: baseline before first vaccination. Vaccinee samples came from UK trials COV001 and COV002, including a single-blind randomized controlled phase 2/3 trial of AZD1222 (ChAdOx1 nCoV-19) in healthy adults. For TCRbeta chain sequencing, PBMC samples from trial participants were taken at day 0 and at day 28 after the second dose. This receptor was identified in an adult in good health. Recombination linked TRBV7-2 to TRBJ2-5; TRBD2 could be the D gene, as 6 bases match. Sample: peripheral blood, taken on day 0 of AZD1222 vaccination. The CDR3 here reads CASASGGRETQYF. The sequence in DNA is TGTGCCAGCGCTTCCGGGGGAAGGGAGACCCAGTACTTC.